Sequencing of this TCR beta chain was carried out in a study of human T cells and chemical hapten exposure. Broader study findings: Sensitization with DPC brought no change to TCRs above 1 in 1000 in frequency.

Regarding time point: pre-sensitization, week 0. Treatment noted: therapeutic diphenylcyclopropenone sensitization with weekly scalp DPC. The V gene lost 5 bases and the J gene lost 0 bases, with 11 bases spanning the gap. Looked up from germline, CDR1 is MRHNA and CDR2 is SNTAGT. The CDR3 covers 15 residues. Via MiXCR, TCRdb re-called the RACE reads, giving one row per CDR3 protein. The repertoire has roughly 250,000 distinct CDR3 sequences, about 8.1% of them found once; the top ten carry about 2.1%. This clonotype was seen only a few times. What it binds is unknown. V and J are TRBV6-4 and TRBJ2-1, with unresolved D. The sequences come from whole blood, collected in connection with sensitization to the hapten diphenylcyclopropenone (DPC). The sequence was obtained from a woman aged 40-49 years with alopecia areata. Some clones in this sample may be carry-over from other donors' samples. The DNA for the CDR3 is TGTGCCAGCAGTCTGAGCGAGAGCTCCTACAATGAGCAGTTCTTC. Its protein product is CASSLSESSYNEQFF.